The next 32 T cell receptor beta chains were all read from a single sample in a study of cytomegalovirus exposure and HLA in healthy donors. The PCR was carried out with 60 Vbeta primers and 13 Jbeta primers. The protocol was immunoSEQ multiplex PCR, while the TCRdb copy is restricted to in-frame clones and leaves out a portion. The repertoire includes roughly 240,000 clones, about 88% of them detected once, and 0.24% sits in the top ten. The sequenced material came from PBMCs. These receptors all stem from a girl aged 2-10 years in good health and CMV-seronegative.

The rearrangement uses TRBV5-1 and TRBJ2-7, with TRBD1 identical over 7 bases. The CDR3 is made up of 15 amino acids. Trimming cost V 0 bases and J 5 bases; bases outside gene matches: 8. Per the germline V gene, CDR1 is SGHRS and CDR2 is YFSETQ. This chain's CDR3 is CASSLVRDSNNEQYF. The CDR3 DNA follows: TGCGCCAGCAGCTTGGTCCGGGACAGTAACAACGAGCAGTACTTC.

This clone came up once. V gene TRBV4-2 combines with J gene TRBJ2-1; 13 positions match TRBD2. The germline V gene has CDR1 LGHNA and CDR2 YNFKEQ. The CDR3 runs to 16 residues. V gave up 1 base and J gave up 5 bases; unmatched junction bases: 2. The CDR3 DNA reads TGTGCCAGCAGCCAAGTGGGACTAGCGGGGAACAATGAGCAGTTCTTC. Amino acids: CASSQVGLAGNNEQFF.

The rearrangement links TRBV9 to TRBJ2-1, with no clear D. V lost 3 bases to trimming and J lost 5 bases, with 3 bases between them. Germline CDR1 SGDLS, CDR2 YYNGEE. The CDR3 has 11 amino acids. For the CDR3, the DNA is TGTGCCAGCAGCGACAACAATGAGCAGTTCTTC. It encodes CASSDNNEQFF.

The V call is TRBV29-1, the J call TRBJ2-5; no definite D call. The CDR3 has 13 residues. Trimming removed 3 bases from V and 7 bases from J, with 15 bases in between. Looked up from germline, CDR1 is SQVTM and CDR2 is ANQGSEA. The CDR3 region is CSVEARLVGTQYF. The CDR3 nucleotides read TGCAGCGTTGAGGCCAGACTCGTTGGGACCCAGTACTTC.

This clone was observed a handful of times. The rearrangement links TRBV27 to TRBJ1-6; D unresolved. Trimming shortened V by 7 bases and J by 6 bases, and 16 bases separated the two germline ends. Germline CDR1 reads MNHEY; CDR2 reads SMNVEV (reference sequence). The CDR3 extends over 15 amino acids. CDR3: CASTPSGNGNSPLHF. The CDR3, as DNA: TGTGCCAGCACCCCCTCGGGGAACGGTAATTCACCCCTCCACTTT.

V usage is TRBV25-1 and J usage is TRBJ2-2; D ambiguous. The CDR3 extends over 16 amino acids. V lost 4 bases to trimming and J lost 4 bases, with 16 bases between them. Germline V CDR1 and CDR2: MGHDK, SYGVNS. For the CDR3, the DNA is TGTGCCAGCAGTGCCAGAGATCCTCGGGTCACCGGGGAGCTGTTTTTT. Its protein product is CASSARDPRVTGELFF.

This chain connects TRBV12-2 to TRBJ1-2; TRBD1 was called by the table and not checked on the DNA. TRBV12-2 is shown as a pseudogene. The CDR3 runs 14 residues. CDR3 sequence (DNA): TGTGCAAGTCGCCCCGACACGGAAAACTATGGCTACACCTTC. Its translation: CASRPDTENYGYTF.

This rearrangement joins TRBV5-1 to TRBJ1-2; D is perhaps TRBD1 (5 bases). The CDR3 covers 15 residues. The germline V and J ends were trimmed by 0 bases and 3 bases, with 12 bases remaining between them. Germline V gives CDR1 SGHRS, CDR2 YFSETQ. The CDR3 DNA sequence: TGCGCCAGCAGCTTGGAAGTGGGGCCCGACTATGGCTACACCTTC. Protein: CASSLEVGPDYGYTF.

The V and J genes are TRBV7-9 and TRBJ2-3; D uncertain. The CDR3 spans 14 residues. The germline V gene has CDR1 SEHNR and CDR2 FQNEAQ (reference sequence). V was trimmed by 5 bases and J by 0 bases, leaving 9 bases between them. CDR3 coding DNA: TGTGCCAGCAGCCCCCCTATGAGCACAGATACGCAGTATTTT. Amino acids: CASSPPMSTDTQYF.

This chain uses TRBV7-9 with TRBJ1-4, with 8 bases aligning to TRBD1. Germline CDR1 is SEHNR and CDR2 is FQNEAQ (reference sequence). V shed 5 bases, J shed 7 bases, and the junction held 3 bases outside the gene matches. CDR3 size: 13 residues. The CDR3 sequence is CASSQDRAEKLFF. The CDR3 nucleotides are TGTGCCAGCAGCCAGGACAGGGCTGAAAAACTGTTTTTT.

V gene TRBV10-3 combines with J gene TRBJ2-3, with 8 bases aligning to TRBD1. The CDR3 length is 17 residues. Germline loops: CDR1 ENHRY, CDR2 SYGVKD. V gave up 6 bases and J gave up 4 bases; unmatched junction bases: 15. As DNA, the CDR3 is TGTGCCATCAGGGACTCCGGGACAGGCCGACCAGCAGATACGCAGTATTTT. Translating gives CAIRDSGTGRPADTQYF.

For the CDR3, the DNA is TGCGCCAGCAGCTTGGAGGCGGGCGGAGGCTACACCTTC. Its protein product is CASSLEAGGGYTF. This sequence joins TRBV5-1 and TRBJ1-2, with D uncertain. Germline V lookup: CDR1 SGHRS, CDR2 YFSETQ. This CDR3 has 13 amino acids. V was pared by 0 bases and J by 8 bases, with 11 bases between.

The V and J genes are TRBV18 and TRBJ1-4, with D tentatively TRBD1 (6 bases). The CDR3 has 14 residues. In germline, CDR1 is KGHSH, CDR2 LQKENI. V was clipped by 2 bases and J by 3 bases, with 7 bases between them. The CDR3 sequence is CASSPRGSNEKLFF. The CDR3 nucleotides read TGTGCCAGCTCACCAAGGGGGTCTAATGAAAAACTGTTTTTT.

The V and J genes are TRBV2 and TRBJ1-4; tentative D call: TRBD1 (6 bases). Germline V CDR1 and CDR2: SNHLY, FYNNEI. This CDR3 is built from 15 residues. V was shortened by 5 bases and J by 5 bases, with 15 bases between the two germline ends. CDR3 protein: CASSPQGGLNEKLFF. CDR3 nucleotides: TGTGCCAGCAGTCCACAAGGGGGATTAAATGAAAAACTGTTTTTT.

This chain links TRBV6-1 with TRBJ2-7; D gene ambiguous. V was clipped by 1 base and J by 1 base, with 5 bases between them. The CDR3 spans 13 residues. Germline CDR1 is MNHNS and CDR2 is SASEGT. This chain's CDR3 is CASSEGLSYEQYF. CDR3 in DNA: TGTGCCAGCAGTGAAGGACTTTCCTACGAGCAGTACTTC.

V gene TRBV5-1 combines with J gene TRBJ2-1, with 9 bases matching TRBD1. This CDR3 is 15 amino acids long. CDR1 is SGHRS, CDR2 YFSETQ, per germline. V was pared by 0 bases and J by 8 bases, with 6 bases of the junction left unmatched. The DNA for the CDR3 is TGCGCCAGCAGCTTGGCCGGCGACAGGGGGGATGAGCAGTTCTTC. Translating it yields CASSLAGDRGDEQFF.

This rearrangement joins TRBV5-1 to TRBJ2-7; tentatively, D is TRBD1 (6 bases). The germline CDR1 and CDR2 sequences are SGHRS and YFSETQ. The germline V and J ends were trimmed by 2 bases and 2 bases, with 8 bases remaining between them. CDR3 length: 13 amino acids. The DNA for the CDR3 is TGCGCCAGCAGCTTACAGGGCCCCTACGAGCAGTACTTC. This translates into CASSLQGPYEQYF.

The rearrangement uses TRBV6-1 and TRBJ2-1; 8 positions match TRBD1. This CDR3 contains 14 residues. After removal of 4 bases from V and 8 bases from J, the junction contained 7 bases not matched to a gene. Germline values: CDR1 MNHNS, CDR2 SASEGT. The CDR3 reads CASSVVRTGHEQFF. The CDR3 coding sequence is TGTGCCAGCAGTGTAGTGAGGACAGGGCATGAGCAGTTCTTC.

V is TRBV11-2 and J is TRBJ1-2, with 8 bases aligning to TRBD1. The V segment lost 1 base and the J segment 5 bases; nucleotides outside the gene matches: 6. The V gene's germline CDR1 is SGHAT and CDR2 FQNNGV. This CDR3 spans 15 amino acids. The CDR3 region has the DNA TGTGCCAGCAGCTTAGTGAGACGGACAGGGTATGGCTACACCTTC. It is translated as CASSLVRRTGYGYTF.

For the CDR3, the DNA is TGTGCCAGCGCTGGTGGGGCCCAAGAGACCCAGTACTTC. Translated, it gives CASAGGAQETQYF. The chain couples TRBV9 to TRBJ2-5, with D possibly matching TRBD1 (5 bases). Germline V gene data show CDR1 as SGDLS and CDR2 as YYNGEE. The CDR3 covers 13 residues. V was clipped by 7 bases and J by 1 base, with 11 bases between them.

Only a few counts were recorded for this clone. The V and J genes are TRBV15 and TRBJ1-1; 10 nucleotides agree with TRBD1. In germline, CDR1 is LNHNV, CDR2 YYDKDF (reference sequence). Losses at the gene ends were 4 bases for V and 1 base for J; bases not matched to a gene: 3. The CDR3 has 15 amino acids. The CDR3 sequence is CATSKRTGGNTEAFF. The DNA of the CDR3 is TGTGCCACCAGCAAAAGGACAGGGGGGAACACTGAAGCTTTCTTT. The full variable domain, with the rest looked up from reference TRBV15 and TRBJ1-1, is DAMVIQNPRYQVTQFGKPVTLSCSQTLNHNVMYWYQQKSSQAPKLLFHYYDKDFNNEADTPDNFQSRRPNTSFCFLDIRSPGLGDTAMYLCATSKRTGGNTEAFFGQGTRLTVV.

V gene TRBV10-3 combines with J gene TRBJ2-7; TRBD1 aligns across 10 bases. This CDR3 is built from 13 residues. The germline V gene has CDR1 ENHRY and CDR2 SYGVKD. V lost 7 bases and J lost 2; bases outside the gene matches: 2. In DNA, the CDR3 is TGTGCCATCAAGGGGACAGGGGCCTACGAGCAGTACTTC. Protein product: CAIKGTGAYEQYF.

CDR3 DNA sequence: TGTGCCAGCAGCTTGGAAGCTAGGACCTACGAGCAGTACTTC. Translating gives CASSLEARTYEQYF. The chain employs TRBV5-5 and TRBJ2-7; D call uncertain. Per germline, CDR1 SGHKS and CDR2 YYEKEE (reference sequence). Trimming pared 0 bases from V and 2 bases from J, leaving 9 bases between. The CDR3 extends over 14 amino acids.

J is TRBJ2-4 and V is TRBV19; TRBD2 agrees at 9 bases. The CDR3 extends over 17 amino acids. The V gene's germline CDR1 is LNHDA and CDR2 SQIVND (reference sequence). After removal of 5 bases from V and 0 bases from J, the junction contained 8 bases not matched to a gene. Written as DNA, the CDR3 is TGTGCCAGTAGTGTGAGCGGGAGGAATCTAGCCAAAAACATTCAGTACTTC. This gives the protein CASSVSGRNLAKNIQYF.

The chain carries TRBV30 and TRBJ2-2; D not resolved. CDR1 and CDR2 (germline): GTSNPN, SVGIG (reference sequence). CDR3 size: 11 residues. Trimming left V 0 bases short and J 8 bases short, with 4 bases between. CDR3 nucleotides: TGTGCCTGGAGTGTACTGGGGGAGCTGTTTTTT. This gives the protein CAWSVLGELFF. Filled out from reference TRBV30 and TRBJ2-2, the complete variable domain reads SQTIHQWPATLVQPVGSPLSLECTVEGTSNPNLYWYRQAAGRGLQLLFYSVGIGQISSEVPQNLSASRPQDRQFILSSKKLLLSDSGFYLCAWSVLGELFFGEGSRLTVL.

The chain joins TRBV14 to TRBJ1-2; no definite D call. The CDR3 loop spans 13 amino acids. Between the trimmed V and J ends, which lost 1 base and 4 bases, there was a span of 7 bases. CDR1 SGHDN and CDR2 FVKESK come from the germline V gene. For the CDR3, the DNA is TGTGCCAGCAGCCAAGGGCGGATCTATGGCTACACCTTC. Translated: CASSQGRIYGYTF.

The chain recombines TRBV7-2 with TRBJ2-5; 7 positions match TRBD2. The J call may not be correct, given that the DNA end is closer to TRBJ2-7. There are 16 residues in the CDR3. Germline V gene lookup returns CDR1 SGHTA and CDR2 FQGNSA. The CDR3 loop is CASSLDWLAGLYEQYF. The DNA of the CDR3 is TGTGCCAGCAGCTTAGACTGGTTAGCGGGCCTCTACGAGCAGTACTTC.

The V and J genes are TRBV19 and TRBJ1-4; D is undetermined. In germline, CDR1 is LNHDA, CDR2 SQIVND (reference sequence). V was trimmed by 10 bases and J by 3 bases, leaving 12 bases between them. CDR3 length: 13 amino acids. CDR3 nucleotide sequence: TGTGCCACCACGGGGAATGCTAATGAAAAACTGTTTTTT. Protein sequence: CATTGNANEKLFF.

The chain recombines TRBV7-2 with TRBJ2-1, with TRBD2 matching 10 bases. The junction had 17 bases not matched to a gene; V was cut back by 0 bases and J by 0 bases. The CDR3 has 22 residues. CDR1 and CDR2 (germline): SGHTA, FQGNSA. The CDR3 DNA reads as TGTGCCAGCAGCTTAGCGGTCCTAAGGGGTAGCGGGAGGTCGAGCTCCTACAATGAGCAGTTCTTC. Residues: CASSLAVLRGSGRSSSYNEQFF.

The rearrangement links TRBV11-2 to TRBJ2-4; 8 bases are a match to TRBD1. J gave up 16 bases and V 5 bases, and 16 bases lay outside the gene matches. Germline loops: CDR1 SGHAT, CDR2 FQNNGV. This CDR3 has 14 residues. The chain's CDR3 is CASSPLPGQAVLYF. In DNA, the CDR3 is TGTGCCAGCAGCCCCCTTCCGGGACAGGCCGTTCTCTACTTC.

The chain joins TRBV6-5 to TRBJ2-3, with TRBD1 identical over 7 bases. The CDR3 totals 12 residues. Losses at the gene ends were 5 bases for V and 5 bases for J; bases not matched to a gene: 1. Germline-derived CDR1 and CDR2 are MNHEY and SVGAGI. CDR3 protein: CASSRQGDTQYF. CDR3 bases: TGTGCCAGCAGTCGACAGGGAGATACGCAGTATTTT.

This clone occurred once. This chain links TRBV11-2 with TRBJ2-3; D unresolved. This CDR3 is built from 15 residues. Trimming cost V 2 bases and J 4 bases, with 13 bases left between them. CDR1 and CDR2 from the germline V gene are SGHAT and FQNNGV. CDR3 nucleotide sequence: TGTGCCAGCAGCTTACCGGGTGCGGCCTCAGATACGCAGTATTTT. This translates into CASSLPGAASDTQYF.